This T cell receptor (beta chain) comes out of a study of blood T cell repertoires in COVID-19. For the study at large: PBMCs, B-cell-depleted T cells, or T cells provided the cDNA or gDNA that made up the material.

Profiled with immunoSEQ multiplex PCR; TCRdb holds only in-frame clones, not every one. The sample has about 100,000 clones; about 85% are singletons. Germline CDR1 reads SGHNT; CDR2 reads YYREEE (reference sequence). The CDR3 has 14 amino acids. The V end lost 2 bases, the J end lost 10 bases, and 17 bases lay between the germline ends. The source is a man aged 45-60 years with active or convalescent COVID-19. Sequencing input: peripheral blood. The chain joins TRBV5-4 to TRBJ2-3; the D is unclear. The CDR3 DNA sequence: TGTGCCAGCAGCTTAGAACAGCCCTCGGAACCGCAGTATTTT. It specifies CASSLEQPSEPQYF.